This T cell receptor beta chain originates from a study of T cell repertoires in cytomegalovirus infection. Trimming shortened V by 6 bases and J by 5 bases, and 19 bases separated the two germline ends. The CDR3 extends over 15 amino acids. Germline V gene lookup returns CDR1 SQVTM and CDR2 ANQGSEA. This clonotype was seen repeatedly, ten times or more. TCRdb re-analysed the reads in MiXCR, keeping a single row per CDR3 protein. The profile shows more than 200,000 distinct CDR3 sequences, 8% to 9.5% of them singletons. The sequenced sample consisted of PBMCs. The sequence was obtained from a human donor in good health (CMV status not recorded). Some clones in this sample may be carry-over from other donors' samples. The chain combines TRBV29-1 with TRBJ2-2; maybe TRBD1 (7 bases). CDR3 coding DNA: TGCAGCGTAACTAGCCGGGACAGACTTACCGGGGAGCTGTTTTTT. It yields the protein CSVTSRDRLTGELFF.